This TCR beta chain was observed in a study of T cells in localized non-small cell lung cancer. TCRdb keeps only in-frame clones here, not all; method: immunoSEQ multiplex PCR. Of roughly 3,000 clones listed, 22% are singletons. Per germline, CDR1 MNHGY and CDR2 SAAAGT. Trimming took 5 bases from V and 3 from J; bases not matched to a gene: 3. There are 14 residues in the CDR3. The clonotype was recovered from a man aged 18 to 50 with stage II lung adenocarcinoma. The input for sequencing was lung tumor tissue, taken before any cancer treatment. The chain uses TRBV6-8 and TRBJ1-5; the match to TRBD1 covers 8 bases. CDR3 bases: TGTGCCAGCAGTGACAGGGGCCCCAATCAGCCCCAGCATTTT. This sequence encodes CASSDRGPNQPQHF.